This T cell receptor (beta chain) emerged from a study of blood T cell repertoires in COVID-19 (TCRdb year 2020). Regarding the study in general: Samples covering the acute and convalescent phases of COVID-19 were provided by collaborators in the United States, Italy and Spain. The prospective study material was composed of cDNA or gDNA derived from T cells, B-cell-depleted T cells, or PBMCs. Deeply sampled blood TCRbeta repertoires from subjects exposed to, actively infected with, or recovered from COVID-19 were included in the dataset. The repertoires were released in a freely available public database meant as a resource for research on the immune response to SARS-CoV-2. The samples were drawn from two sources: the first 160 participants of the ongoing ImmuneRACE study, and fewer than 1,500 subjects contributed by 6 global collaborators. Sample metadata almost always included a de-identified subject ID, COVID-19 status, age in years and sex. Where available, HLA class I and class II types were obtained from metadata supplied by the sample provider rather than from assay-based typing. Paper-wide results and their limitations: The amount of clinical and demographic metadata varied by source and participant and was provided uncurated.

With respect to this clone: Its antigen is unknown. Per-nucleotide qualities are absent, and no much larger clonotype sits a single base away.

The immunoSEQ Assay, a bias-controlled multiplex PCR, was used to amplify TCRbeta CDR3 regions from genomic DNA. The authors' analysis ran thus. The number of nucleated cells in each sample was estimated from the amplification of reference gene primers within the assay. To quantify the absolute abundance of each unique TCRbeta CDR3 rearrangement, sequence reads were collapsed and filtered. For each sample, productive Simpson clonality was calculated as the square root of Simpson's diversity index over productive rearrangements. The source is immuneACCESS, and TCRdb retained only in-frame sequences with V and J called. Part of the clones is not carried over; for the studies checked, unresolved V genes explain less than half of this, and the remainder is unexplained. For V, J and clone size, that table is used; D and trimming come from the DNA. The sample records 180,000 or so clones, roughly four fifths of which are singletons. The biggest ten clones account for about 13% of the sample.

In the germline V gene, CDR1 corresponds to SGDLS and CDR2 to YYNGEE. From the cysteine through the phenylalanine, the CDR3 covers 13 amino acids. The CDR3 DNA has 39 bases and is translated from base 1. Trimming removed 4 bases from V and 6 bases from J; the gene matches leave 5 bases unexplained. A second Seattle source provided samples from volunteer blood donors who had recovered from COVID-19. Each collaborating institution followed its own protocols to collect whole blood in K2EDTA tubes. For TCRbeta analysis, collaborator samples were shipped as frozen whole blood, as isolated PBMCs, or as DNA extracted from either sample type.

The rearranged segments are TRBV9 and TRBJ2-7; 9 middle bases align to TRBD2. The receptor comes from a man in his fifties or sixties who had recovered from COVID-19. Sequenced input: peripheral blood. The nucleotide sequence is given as TGTGCCAGCAGCCTTAGCGGGAGCAGCGAGCAGTACTTC. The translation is CASSLSGSSEQYF. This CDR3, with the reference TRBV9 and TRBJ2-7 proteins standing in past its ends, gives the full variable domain DSGVTQTPKHLITATGQRVTLRCSPRSGDLSVYWYQQSLDQGLQFLIQYYNGEERAKGNILERFSAQQFPDLHSELNLSSLELGDSALYFCASSLSGSSEQYFGPGTRLTVT.